This T cell receptor (beta chain) comes out of a study of blood T cell repertoires in COVID-19. The repertoire was sequenced with immunoSEQ multiplex PCR; TCRdb's copy has only in-frame clones and lacks some. The sample records about 160,000 clones, about 81% being singletons. The CDR3 runs to 14 residues. Trimming took 3 bases from V and 8 from J; bases not matched to a gene: 7. CDR1 and CDR2 (germline): ENHRY, SYGVKD. The sample was peripheral blood. This sequence originates from a woman aged 80 or over with acute or convalescent COVID-19. The chain combines TRBV10-3 with TRBJ2-3; 8 bases agree with TRBD2. In DNA form, the CDR3 reads TGTGCCATCAGTGACTCGGCGGGGGGAGGTACGCAGTATTTT. The encoded protein is CAISDSAGGGTQYF.